The clone carrying this TCR beta chain was detected ten times or more. This sample was included in a study of neurological immune-mediated disorders. TCRdb reprocessed the 5' RACE reads with MiXCR, giving one entry per CDR3 protein. Seen here are fewer than 75,000 distinct CDR3 sequences, under 3.5% observed once, and the top ten hold under 4.5%. With 8 bases removed from V and 0 bases from J, the gap between germline ends came to 12 bases. This CDR3 is 14 amino acids long. Germline V gene data show CDR1 as SGHRS and CDR2 as YFSETQ. Material: PBMCs. The V and J genes are TRBV5-1 and TRBJ2-4; no firm D call. The origin of this receptor is a middle-aged man with multiple sclerosis. This CDR3 is CASAISLAKNIQYF. CDR3 coding DNA: TGCGCCAGTGCAATTTCTCTAGCCAAAAACATTCAGTACTTC.